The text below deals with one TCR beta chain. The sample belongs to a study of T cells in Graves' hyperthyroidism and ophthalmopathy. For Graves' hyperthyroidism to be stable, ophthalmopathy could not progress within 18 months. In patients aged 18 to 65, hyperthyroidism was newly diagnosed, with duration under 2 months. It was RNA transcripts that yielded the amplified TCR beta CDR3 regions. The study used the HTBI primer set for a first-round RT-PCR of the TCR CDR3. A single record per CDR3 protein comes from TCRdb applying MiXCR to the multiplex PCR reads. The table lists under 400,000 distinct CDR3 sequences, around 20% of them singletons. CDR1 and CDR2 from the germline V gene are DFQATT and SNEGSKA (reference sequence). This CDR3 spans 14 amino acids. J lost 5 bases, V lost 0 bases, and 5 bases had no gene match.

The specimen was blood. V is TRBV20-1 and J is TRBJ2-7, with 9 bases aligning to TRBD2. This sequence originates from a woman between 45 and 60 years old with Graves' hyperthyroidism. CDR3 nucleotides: TGCAGTGCTAGAGAAGGCGGGGGGGCCAACGAGCAGTACTTC. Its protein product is CSAREGGGANEQYF.